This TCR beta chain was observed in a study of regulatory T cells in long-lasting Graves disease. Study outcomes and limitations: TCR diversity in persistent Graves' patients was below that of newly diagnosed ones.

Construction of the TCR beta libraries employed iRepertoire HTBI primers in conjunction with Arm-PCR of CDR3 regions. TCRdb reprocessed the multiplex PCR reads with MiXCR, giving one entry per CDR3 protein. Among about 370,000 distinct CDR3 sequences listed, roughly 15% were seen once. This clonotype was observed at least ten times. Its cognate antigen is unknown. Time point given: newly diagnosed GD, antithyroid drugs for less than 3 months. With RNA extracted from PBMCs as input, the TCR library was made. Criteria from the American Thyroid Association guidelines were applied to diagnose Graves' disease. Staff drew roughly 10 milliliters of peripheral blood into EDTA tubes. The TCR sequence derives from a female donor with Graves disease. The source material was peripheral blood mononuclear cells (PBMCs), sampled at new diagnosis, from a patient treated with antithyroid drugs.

This chain's CDR3 is CASSLEAGGFGEKLFF. CDR3 coding DNA: TGCGCCAGCAGCTTGGAGGCAGGGGGCTTCGGTGAAAAACTGTTTTTT. The chain joins TRBV5-1 to TRBJ1-4; 8 bases are a match to TRBD1. The trim removed 0 bases at V and 7 bases at J, leaving 8 bases unmatched. Germline CDR1 is SGHRS and CDR2 is YFSETQ. The length of the CDR3 is 16 residues.